This T cell receptor (beta chain) is from a study of T cells expressing NK-cell markers. The overall study: Seropositivity for HCMV was found in most of the eight sequenced donors, with one seronegative. General study findings and limits: NKG2C+ dominant clonotypes from 5 or 6 donors made up roughly 1.0-8% of CD8+ T cells.

Germline CDR1 and CDR2: MNHEY and SMNVEV (reference sequence). The CDR3 contains 14 residues. Scientists made TCR beta cDNA using 5'RACE template switching with UMIs. Reanalyzing the 5' RACE reads, TCRdb keeps one entry per CDR3 protein, without DNA. The sample table sets out some 190,000 distinct CDR3 sequences. In regard to this clonotype: What it binds is unknown.

The genes are TRBV27 and TRBJ2-7; the D call of TRBD1 rests on TCRdb alone, since no DNA is present to check it. The receptor was derived from a man aged 18 to 69 in good health. The sample taken for sequencing was blood T cells: a sorted CD56 or NKG2C T cell subset, CD4+ or CD8+ T cells, or bulk PBMC T cells (not recorded which). The CDR3 sequence: CASSLSGDNNEQYF.